A single sample is the source of the 15 T cell receptor beta chains below, sequenced in a study of shared clonotypes between healthy human individuals. Repertoires were generated with immunoSEQ multiplex PCR, while TCRdb's copy carries only in-frame clones and drops some. The sample has roughly 1,000,000 clones, approximately 80% seen once. Sequencing was done on a sample of memory CD4+ T cells from PBMCs. Subset in this sample: CD45RA-negative fraction. The receptors were sampled from a man aged 18 to 30 in good health. Some clones in this sample may be carry-over from other donors' samples.

In DNA, the CDR3 is TGTGCCAGCAGCTCCGGACAGGGGGCTAAAAACATTCAGTACTTC. Protein product: CASSSGQGAKNIQYF. The V call is TRBV2, the J call TRBJ2-4; TRBD1 matches at 11 bases. J gave up 4 bases and V 6 bases, and 5 bases lay outside the gene matches. Germline CDR1 is SNHLY and CDR2 is FYNNEI. The CDR3 consists of 15 residues.

The sample holds a few counts of this clone. Here the CDR3 DNA reads TGTGCCAGCATGGGGGGCGTGGGACCCCAGCATTTT. Translated, it gives CASMGGVGPQHF. The chain links TRBV28 to TRBJ1-5; a weak D match, TRBD1 (6 bases). V lost 7 bases and J 10 bases, leaving 14 bases between the germline ends. The CDR3 runs 12 residues. Germline V CDR1 and CDR2: MDHEN, SYDVKM.

In regard to this clone: Other DNA sequences in the sample encode the same CDR3. V usage is TRBV5-1 and J usage is TRBJ1-2; no definite D call. Per germline, CDR1 SGHRS and CDR2 YFSETQ. Trimming took 3 bases from V and 8 from J, leaving 14 bases between them. The CDR3 length is 13 residues. The CDR3 here is CASSSNTGGGYTF. As DNA, the CDR3 is TGCGCCAGCAGCTCAAACACCGGCGGGGGCTACACCTTC.

The sample holds a few counts of this clone. V is TRBV5-1 and J is TRBJ2-7; D is perhaps TRBD1 or TRBD2 (5 bases each). Trimming shortened V by 4 bases and J by 4 bases, and 15 bases separated the two germline ends. This CDR3 comprises 14 residues. The V gene's germline CDR1 is SGHRS and CDR2 YFSETQ. CDR3 loop: CASSAGREQYEQYF. DNA for the CDR3: TGCGCCAGCAGCGCCGGCAGGGAGCAGTACGAGCAGTACTTC.

In regard to this clone: Other nucleotide sequences in the sample specify the same CDR3. The chain links TRBV30 to TRBJ2-1, with a weak D call TRBD1 (6 bases). CDR1 and CDR2 from the germline V gene are GTSNPN and SVGIG (reference sequence). The CDR3 is 13 amino acids. V lost 3 bases and J lost 2, with 8 bases in between. The CDR3 region is CAWSPGAYNEQFF. The CDR3 DNA is TGTGCCTGGAGCCCAGGGGCCTACAATGAGCAGTTCTTC.

On this clone: The sample holds other DNA sequences that translate to the same CDR3. The chain uses TRBV28 and TRBJ2-7, with D perhaps given as TRBD1 or TRBD2 (5 bases each). Trimming took off 1 base at V and 3 bases at J, with 13 bases between the two ends. The CDR3 is made up of 15 amino acids. Per germline, CDR1 MDHEN and CDR2 SYDVKM. CDR3 coding DNA: TGTGCCAGCAGTTTATCAGGGAGAGGGAGCTACGAGCAGTACTTC. As protein: CASSLSGRGSYEQYF.

The chain employs TRBV6-5 and TRBJ1-5; 8 nucleotides agree with TRBD1. Germline lookup yields CDR1 MNHEY and CDR2 SVGAGI. The CDR3 length is 15 residues. Unmatched junction bases numbered 9, after V lost 5 bases and J lost 6 bases. Here the CDR3 reads CASSPVAGGPQPQHF. DNA of the CDR3: TGTGCCAGCAGTCCCGTGGCAGGGGGCCCTCAGCCCCAGCATTTT.

V is TRBV30 and J is TRBJ2-3; 10 nucleotides line up with TRBD2. Per the germline V gene, CDR1 is GTSNPN and CDR2 is SVGIG (reference sequence). V trimming: 0 bases; J trimming: 4 bases; junction bases outside the gene matches: 13. CDR3 size: 18 residues. The CDR3 DNA reads TGTGCCTGGAGTGTCGGAGGGGGTAGCGGGAGGTCTCCAGATACGCAGTATTTT. Translating it yields CAWSVGGGSGRSPDTQYF.

In this sample, this clone turned up a few times. The rearrangement links TRBV7-3 to TRBJ2-1; D is undetermined. Germline CDR1 is SGHTA and CDR2 is FQGTGA. The CDR3 sequence is 13 residues long. The V gene lost 5 bases and the J gene lost 2 bases, with 7 bases spanning the gap. The DNA for the CDR3 is TGTGCCAGCAGCGTTGGGGCCTACAATGAGCAGTTCTTC. Its protein is CASSVGAYNEQFF.

This rearrangement joins TRBV10-3 to TRBJ2-7; D may be TRBD2 (6 bases). The germline V gene encodes CDR1 ENHRY and CDR2 SYGVKD. The CDR3 totals 14 residues. Trimming stripped 7 bases from V and 4 bases from J, with 17 bases between. CDR3 region: CAITSGTGDYEQYF. The CDR3 DNA is TGTGCCATCACCTCCGGGACTGGGGATTACGAGCAGTACTTC.

The chain recombines TRBV30 with TRBJ1-5, with D tentatively TRBD1 (6 bases). Trimming stripped 3 bases from V and 0 bases from J, with 12 bases between. Germline-derived CDR1 and CDR2 are GTSNPN and SVGIG (reference sequence). The CDR3 has 15 amino acids. The CDR3 spells CAWSRGEGSNQPQHF. CDR3 coding DNA: TGTGCCTGGAGCAGGGGAGAGGGTAGCAATCAGCCCCAGCATTTT.

This clone appeared once. The chain has TRBV7-8 and TRBJ2-7; TRBD2 aligns across 11 bases. J lost 3 bases, V lost 1 base, and 8 bases had no gene match. Germline V gives CDR1 SGHVS, CDR2 FQNEAQ. The CDR3 spans 17 residues. CDR3 coding DNA: TGTGCCAGCAGCTTAGTGGCGACTAGCGGGAACCACTACGAGCAGTACTTC. This sequence encodes CASSLVATSGNHYEQYF.

The genes are TRBV5-5 and TRBJ2-5; D gene ambiguous. The CDR3 extends over 15 amino acids. The V end lost 6 bases, the J end lost 1 base, and 16 bases lay between the germline ends. Germline CDR1 SGHKS, CDR2 YYEKEE (reference sequence). CDR3 sequence (DNA): TGTGCCAGCAATCCGAACCCGAGCGTCCAAGAGACCCAGTACTTC. This gives the protein CASNPNPSVQETQYF.

J is TRBJ2-2 and V is TRBV29-1, with D unresolved. This CDR3 has 11 residues. Germline V gene lookup returns CDR1 SQVTM and CDR2 ANQGSEA. Trimming shortened V by 7 bases and J by 6 bases, and 9 bases separated the two germline ends. CDR3 region: CSGYNSGELFF. CDR3 DNA: TGCAGCGGGTACAATTCCGGGGAGCTGTTTTTT.

The V and J genes are TRBV18 and TRBJ2-2, with D possibly TRBD1 on 5 matching bases. This CDR3 spans 17 amino acids. V was clipped by 3 bases and J by 4 bases, with 18 bases between them. CDR1 KGHSH and CDR2 LQKENI come from the germline V gene. The CDR3 loop is CASSPAYRRRGTGELFF. The CDR3 nucleotides read TGTGCCAGCTCACCGGCGTACAGGCGGCGAGGCACCGGGGAGCTGTTTTTT.